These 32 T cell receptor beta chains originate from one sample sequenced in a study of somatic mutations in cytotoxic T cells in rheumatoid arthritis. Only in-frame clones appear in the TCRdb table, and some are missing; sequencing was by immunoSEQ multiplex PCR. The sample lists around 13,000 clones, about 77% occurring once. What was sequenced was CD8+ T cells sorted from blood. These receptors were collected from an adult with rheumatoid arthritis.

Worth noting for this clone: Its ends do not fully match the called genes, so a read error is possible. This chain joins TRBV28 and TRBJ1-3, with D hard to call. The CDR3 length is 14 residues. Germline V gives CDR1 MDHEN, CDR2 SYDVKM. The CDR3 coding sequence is TGTGCCAGCAGTTTATGGGGAGCTGGTAACACCATATATTTT. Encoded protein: CASSLWGAGNTIYF.

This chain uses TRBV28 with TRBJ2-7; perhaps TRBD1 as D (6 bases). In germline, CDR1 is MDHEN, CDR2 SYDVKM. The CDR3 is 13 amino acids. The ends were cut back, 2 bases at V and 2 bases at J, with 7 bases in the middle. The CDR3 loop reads CASSLGGTYEQYF. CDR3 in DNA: TGTGCCAGCAGTTTAGGGGGCACCTACGAGCAGTACTTC. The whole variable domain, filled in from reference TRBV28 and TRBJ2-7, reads DVKVTQSSRYLVKRTGEKVFLECVQDMDHENMFWYRQDPGLGLRLIYFSYDVKMKEKGDIPEGYSVSREKKERFSLILESASTNQTSMYLCASSLGGTYEQYFGPGTRLTVT.

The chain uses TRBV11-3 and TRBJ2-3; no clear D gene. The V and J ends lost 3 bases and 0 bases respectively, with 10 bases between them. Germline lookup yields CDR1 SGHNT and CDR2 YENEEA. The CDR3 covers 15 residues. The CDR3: CASSFRRSSTDTQYF. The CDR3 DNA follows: TGTGCCAGCAGCTTTAGACGGTCGAGCACAGATACGCAGTATTTT.

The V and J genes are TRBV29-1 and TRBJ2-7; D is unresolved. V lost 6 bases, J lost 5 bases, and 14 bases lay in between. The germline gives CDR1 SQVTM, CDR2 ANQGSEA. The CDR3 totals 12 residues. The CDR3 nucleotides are TGCAGCGTGGTAGAGAGAGCCGACGAGCAGTACTTC. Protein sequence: CSVVERADEQYF.

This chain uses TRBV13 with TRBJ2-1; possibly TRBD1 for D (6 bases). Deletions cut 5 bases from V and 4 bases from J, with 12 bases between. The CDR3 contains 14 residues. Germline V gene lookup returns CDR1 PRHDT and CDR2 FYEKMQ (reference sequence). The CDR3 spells CASSRPGQYNEQFF. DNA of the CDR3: TGTGCCAGCAGCCGACCGGGACAATACAATGAGCAGTTCTTC.

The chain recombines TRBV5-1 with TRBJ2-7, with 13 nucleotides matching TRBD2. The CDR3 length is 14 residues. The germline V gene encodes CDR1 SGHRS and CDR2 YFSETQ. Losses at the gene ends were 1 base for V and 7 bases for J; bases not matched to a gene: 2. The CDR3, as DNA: TGCGCCAGCAGCTTGACTAGCGGGGGGGGTGAGCAGTACTTC. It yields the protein CASSLTSGGGEQYF.

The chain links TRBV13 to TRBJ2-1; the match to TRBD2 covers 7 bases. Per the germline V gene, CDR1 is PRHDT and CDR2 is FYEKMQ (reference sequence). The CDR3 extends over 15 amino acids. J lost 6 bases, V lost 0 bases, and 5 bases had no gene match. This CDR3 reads CASSLGGEGFNEQFF. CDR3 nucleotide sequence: TGTGCCAGCAGCTTAGGGGGGGAGGGCTTCAATGAGCAGTTCTTC.

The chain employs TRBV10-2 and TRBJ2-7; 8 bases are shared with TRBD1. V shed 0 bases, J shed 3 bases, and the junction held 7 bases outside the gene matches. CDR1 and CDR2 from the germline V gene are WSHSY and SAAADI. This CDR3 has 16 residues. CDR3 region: CASSESYRTGIYEQYF. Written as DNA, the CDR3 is TGCGCCAGCAGTGAGTCGTACAGGACAGGGATCTACGAGCAGTACTTC.

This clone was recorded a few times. In DNA, the CDR3 is TGTGCCAGCAGTTGGGTTGCCGACGGGGAGCTGTTTTTT. Translated: CASSWVADGELFF. The gene calls are TRBV2 and TRBJ2-2; no clear D. The CDR3 sequence is 13 residues long. Trimming cost V 5 bases and J 7 bases, with 11 bases left between them. In germline, CDR1 is SNHLY, CDR2 FYNNEI.

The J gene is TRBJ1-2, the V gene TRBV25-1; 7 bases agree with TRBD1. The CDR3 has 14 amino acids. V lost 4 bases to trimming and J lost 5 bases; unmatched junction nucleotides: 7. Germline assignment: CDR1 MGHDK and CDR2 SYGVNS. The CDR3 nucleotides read TGTGCCAGCAGTGGAAGGGGGCAGGGTTATGGCTACACCTTC. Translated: CASSGRGQGYGYTF.

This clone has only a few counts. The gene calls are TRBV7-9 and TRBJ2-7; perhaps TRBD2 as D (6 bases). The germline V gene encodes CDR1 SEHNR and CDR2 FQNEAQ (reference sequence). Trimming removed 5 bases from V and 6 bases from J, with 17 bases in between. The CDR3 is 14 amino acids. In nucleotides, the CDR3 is TGTGCCAGCAGCAAGGACTATGCCCCTTCCGAGCAGTACTTC. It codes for CASSKDYAPSEQYF.

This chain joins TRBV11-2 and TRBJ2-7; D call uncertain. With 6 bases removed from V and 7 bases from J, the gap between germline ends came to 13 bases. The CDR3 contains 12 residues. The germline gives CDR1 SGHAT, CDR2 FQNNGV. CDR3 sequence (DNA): TGTGCCAGCAGTTTCGAATCCGGGGAGCAGTACTTC. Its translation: CASSFESGEQYF.

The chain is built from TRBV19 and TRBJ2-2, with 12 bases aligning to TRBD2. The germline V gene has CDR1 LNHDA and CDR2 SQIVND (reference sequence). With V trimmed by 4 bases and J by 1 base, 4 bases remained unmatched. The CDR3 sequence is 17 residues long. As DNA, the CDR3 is TGTGCCAGTAGTACGCTAGCGGGAGGGCTGAACACCGGGGAGCTGTTTTTT. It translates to CASSTLAGGLNTGELFF.

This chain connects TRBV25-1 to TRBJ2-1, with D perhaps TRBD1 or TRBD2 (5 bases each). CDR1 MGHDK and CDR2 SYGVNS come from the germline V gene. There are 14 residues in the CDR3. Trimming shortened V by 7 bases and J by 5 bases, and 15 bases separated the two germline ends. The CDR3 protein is CASTSGWDHNEQFF. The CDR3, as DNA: TGTGCCAGCACGTCCGGATGGGACCACAATGAGCAGTTCTTC.

CDR3 DNA: TGTGCCGGGAATGACGGCTCGGGGAACGAGCAGTACTTC. As protein: CAGNDGSGNEQYF. V is TRBV6-1 and J is TRBJ2-7, with a possible D match to TRBD2 (5 bases). In germline, CDR1 is MNHNS, CDR2 SASEGT. The CDR3 contains 13 residues. V was clipped by 11 bases and J by 5 bases, with 19 bases between them.

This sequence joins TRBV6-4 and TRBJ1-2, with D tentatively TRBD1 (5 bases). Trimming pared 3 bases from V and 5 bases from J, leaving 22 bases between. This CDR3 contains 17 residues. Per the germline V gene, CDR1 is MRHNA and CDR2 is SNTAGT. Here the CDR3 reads CASSEGVLQRGKYGYTF. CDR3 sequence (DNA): TGTGCCAGCAGTGAAGGCGTATTACAGAGGGGAAAGTATGGCTACACCTTC.

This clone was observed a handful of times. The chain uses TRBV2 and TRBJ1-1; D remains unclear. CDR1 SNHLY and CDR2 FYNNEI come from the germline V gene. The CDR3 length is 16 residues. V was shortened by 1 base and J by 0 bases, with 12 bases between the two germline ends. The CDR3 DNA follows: TGTGCCAGCAGTGAAGGCCGAACCTACATGAACACTGAAGCTTTCTTT. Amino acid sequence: CASSEGRTYMNTEAFF.

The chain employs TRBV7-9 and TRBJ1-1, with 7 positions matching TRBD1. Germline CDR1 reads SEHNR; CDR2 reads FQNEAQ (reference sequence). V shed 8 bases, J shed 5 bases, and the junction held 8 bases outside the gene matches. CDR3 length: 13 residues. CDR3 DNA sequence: TGTGCCAGCGAACGACAGGGAATGACTGAAGCTTTCTTT. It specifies CASERQGMTEAFF.

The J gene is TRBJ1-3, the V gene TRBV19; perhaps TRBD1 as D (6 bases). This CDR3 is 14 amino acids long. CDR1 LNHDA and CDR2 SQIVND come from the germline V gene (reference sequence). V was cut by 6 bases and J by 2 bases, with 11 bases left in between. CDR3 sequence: CASSYYRAGNTIYF. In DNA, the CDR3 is TGTGCCAGTAGCTATTACAGGGCTGGAAACACCATATATTTT.

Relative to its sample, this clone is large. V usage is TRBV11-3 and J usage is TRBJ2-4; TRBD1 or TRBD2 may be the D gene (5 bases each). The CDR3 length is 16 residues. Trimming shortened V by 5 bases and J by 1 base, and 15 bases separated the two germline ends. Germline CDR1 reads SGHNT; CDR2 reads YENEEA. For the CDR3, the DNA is TGTGCCAGCAGCGCGCCCGGGACGGCGGCCAAAAACATTCAGTACTTC. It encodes CASSAPGTAAKNIQYF.

This chain's CDR3 is CASRGVETQYF. Written as DNA, the CDR3 is TGTGCCAGCAGGGGCGTCGAGACCCAGTACTTC. The chain recombines TRBV7-8 with TRBJ2-5, with unresolved D. The CDR3 loop spans 11 amino acids. Germline V gives CDR1 SGHVS, CDR2 FQNEAQ. V dropped 6 bases and J dropped 5 bases, with 7 bases sitting between them.

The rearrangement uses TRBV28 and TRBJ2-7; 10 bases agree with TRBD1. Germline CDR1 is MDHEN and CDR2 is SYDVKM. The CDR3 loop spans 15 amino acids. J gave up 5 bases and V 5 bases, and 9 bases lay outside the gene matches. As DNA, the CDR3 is TGTGCCAGCAGTACCCGACAGGGGGCGAGGGACGAGCAGTACTTC. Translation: CASSTRQGARDEQYF.

The CDR3 is CSARDSHEQYF. The CDR3 region has the DNA TGCAGTGCTAGAGATTCCCACGAGCAGTACTTC. The chain uses TRBV20-1 and TRBJ2-7; D not resolved. V dropped 0 bases and J dropped 5 bases, with 5 bases sitting between them. Per germline, CDR1 DFQATT and CDR2 SNEGSKA (reference sequence). The CDR3 sequence is 11 residues long.

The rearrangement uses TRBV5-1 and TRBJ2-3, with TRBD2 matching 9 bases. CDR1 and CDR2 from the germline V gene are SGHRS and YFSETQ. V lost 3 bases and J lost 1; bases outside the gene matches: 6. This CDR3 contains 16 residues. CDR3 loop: CASSSSSGIGTDTQYF. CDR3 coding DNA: TGCGCCAGCAGCTCCTCTAGCGGGATCGGCACAGATACGCAGTATTTT.

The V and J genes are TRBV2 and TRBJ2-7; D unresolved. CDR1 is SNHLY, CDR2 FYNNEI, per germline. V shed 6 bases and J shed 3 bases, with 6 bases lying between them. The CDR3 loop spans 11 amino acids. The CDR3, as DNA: TGTGCCAGCAGAAACTACTACGAGCAGTACTTC. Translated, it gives CASRNYYEQYF.

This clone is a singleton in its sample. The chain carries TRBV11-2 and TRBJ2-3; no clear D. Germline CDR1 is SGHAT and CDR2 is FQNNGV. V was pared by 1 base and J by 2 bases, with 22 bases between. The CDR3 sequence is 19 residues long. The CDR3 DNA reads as TGTGCCAGCAGCTTAGGATCCCGGGCTGCTTCCATCTACACAGATACGCAGTATTTT. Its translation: CASSLGSRAASIYTDTQYF.

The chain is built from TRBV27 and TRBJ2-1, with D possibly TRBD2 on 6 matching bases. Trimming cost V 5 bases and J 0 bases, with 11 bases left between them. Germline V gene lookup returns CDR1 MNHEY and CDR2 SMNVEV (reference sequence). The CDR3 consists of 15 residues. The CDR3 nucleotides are TGTGCCAGCAGTCGTAGCGGTAGCTCCTACAATGAGCAGTTCTTC. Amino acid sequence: CASSRSGSSYNEQFF.

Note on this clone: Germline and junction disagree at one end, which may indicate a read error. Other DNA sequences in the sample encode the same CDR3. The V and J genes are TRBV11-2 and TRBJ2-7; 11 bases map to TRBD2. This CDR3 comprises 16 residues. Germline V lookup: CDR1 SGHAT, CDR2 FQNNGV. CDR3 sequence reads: CASSPNPGLAAYEQYF. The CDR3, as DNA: TGCGCCAGCAGCCCTAACCCGGGACTAGCGGCCTACGAGCAGTACTTC.

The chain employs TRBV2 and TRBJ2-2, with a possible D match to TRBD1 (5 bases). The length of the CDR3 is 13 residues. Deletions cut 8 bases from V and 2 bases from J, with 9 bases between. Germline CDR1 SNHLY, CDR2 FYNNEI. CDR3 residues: CASGAANTGELFF. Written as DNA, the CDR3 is TGTGCCAGCGGGGCGGCTAACACCGGGGAGCTGTTTTTT.

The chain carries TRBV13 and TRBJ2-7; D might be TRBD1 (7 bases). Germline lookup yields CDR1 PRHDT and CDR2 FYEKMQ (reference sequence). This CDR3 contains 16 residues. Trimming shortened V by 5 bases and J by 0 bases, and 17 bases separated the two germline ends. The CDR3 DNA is TGTGCCAGCAGCCAAGGGGGGACAGCTTTCTCCTACGAGCAGTACTTC. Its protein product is CASSQGGTAFSYEQYF.

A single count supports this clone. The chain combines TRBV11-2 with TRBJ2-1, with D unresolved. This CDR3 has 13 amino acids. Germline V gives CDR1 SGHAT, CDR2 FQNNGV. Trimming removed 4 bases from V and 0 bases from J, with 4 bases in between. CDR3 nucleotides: TGTGCCAGCAGCTCTGGCTCCTACAATGAGCAGTTCTTC. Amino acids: CASSSGSYNEQFF.

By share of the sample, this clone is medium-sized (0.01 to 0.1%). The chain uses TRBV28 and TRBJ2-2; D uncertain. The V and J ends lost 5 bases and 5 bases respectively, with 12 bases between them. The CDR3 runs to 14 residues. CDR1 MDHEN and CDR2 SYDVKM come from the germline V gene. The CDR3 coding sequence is TGTGCCAGCAGTCTCGTCCTTGAGACCGGGGAGCTGTTTTTT. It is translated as CASSLVLETGELFF.